Shown below are 22 T cell receptor beta chains from a single sample sequenced in a study of vaccination and CD4 T cells after COVID-19. An Oncomine TCR Beta short-read assay was used to sequence the DNA from cultured CD4+ T cells. Someone extracted genomic DNA from cultured CD4+ T cells. TCRdb passed the PCR reads through MiXCR, listing each CDR3 protein once. This repertoire shows approximately 9,500 distinct CDR3 sequences, about 35% found once; its top ten account for less than 35%. Treatment indicated: roughly ten-day PBMC culture with coronavirus spike peptide pools or control peptides (ViraFEST assay). Gathering of the CD4+ T cells, from the unexposed donor, took place before the COVID-19 pandemic (2011-2018). For these receptors, no antigen is known. The sequencing sample was made of CD4+ T cells from blood, cultured in vitro. The receptors derive from a human donor in good health.

Only a few counts were recorded for this clonotype. The genes are TRBV5-4 and TRBJ2-1; D might be TRBD2 (5 bases). This CDR3 spans 14 amino acids. Germline V gene data show CDR1 as SGHNT and CDR2 as YYREEE (reference sequence). With 3 bases removed from V and 7 bases from J, the gap between germline ends came to 14 bases. In DNA, the CDR3 is TGTGCCAGCAGCTCGCGAGGCGGGCGAAATGAGCAGTTCTTC. Protein: CASSSRGGRNEQFF.

The CDR3 nucleotides read TGCAGTGCTAGAAGGGGTGGCTATGGCTACACCTTC. It encodes CSARRGGYGYTF. The chain joins TRBV20-1 to TRBJ1-2; D possibly corresponds to TRBD1 (5 bases). Deletions cut 2 bases from V and 4 bases from J, with 8 bases between. The CDR3 is made up of 12 amino acids. CDR1 DFQATT and CDR2 SNEGSKA come from the germline V gene (reference sequence).

CDR3 in DNA: TGTGCCAGTAGTCCCCAGTTGGGCAGGGGCACAGATACGCAGTATTTT. It is translated as CASSPQLGRGTDTQYF. The chain carries TRBV19 and TRBJ2-3, with D possibly being TRBD1 (5 bases). From germline, CDR1 is LNHDA and CDR2 SQIVND (reference sequence). CDR3 size: 16 residues. Deletions cut 5 bases from V and 1 base from J, with 16 bases between.

The chain combines TRBV6-1 with TRBJ2-7, with TRBD1 as a possible D gene (7 bases). The V end was cut by 4 bases, the J end by 2 bases, with 18 bases between. From germline, CDR1 is MNHNS and CDR2 SASEGT. The CDR3 totals 16 residues. The CDR3 loop reads CASSASQGTPPYEQYF. The CDR3 coding sequence is TGTGCCAGCAGTGCATCACAGGGGACTCCCCCCTACGAGCAGTACTTC.

V and J are TRBV7-9 and TRBJ2-2; D gene unclear. CDR1 and CDR2 (germline): SEHNR, FQNEAQ (reference sequence). V was trimmed by 5 bases and J by 5 bases, leaving 12 bases between them. The CDR3 extends over 14 amino acids. This CDR3 is CASSQDWSTGELFF. CDR3 nucleotide sequence: TGTGCCAGCAGCCAAGATTGGAGTACCGGGGAGCTGTTTTTT.

This clonotype qualifies as medium-sized. This chain joins TRBV28 and TRBJ1-6; D uncertain. The length of the CDR3 is 13 residues. Looked up from germline, CDR1 is MDHEN and CDR2 is SYDVKM. V lost 7 bases and J lost 5, with 9 bases in between. The CDR3 here is CASKSQHNSPLHF. The CDR3 region has the DNA TGTGCCAGCAAAAGCCAGCATAATTCACCCCTCCACTTT.

The gene calls are TRBV7-3 and TRBJ2-3, with TRBD2 as a possible D gene (5 bases). The length of the CDR3 is 14 residues. Germline V gene sequence: CDR1 SGHTA, CDR2 FQGTGA. V was cut by 2 bases and J by 2 bases, with 8 bases left in between. The DNA of the CDR3 is TGTGCCAGCAGCTTAGGCGGGTTCACAGATACGCAGTATTTT. Protein: CASSLGGFTDTQYF.

This clonotype is a singleton in its sample. The rearrangement joins TRBV6-1 to TRBJ2-5; tentative D call: TRBD2 (7 bases). The CDR3 covers 17 residues. CDR1 is MNHNS and CDR2 is SASEGT in the germline V gene. Trimming pared 4 bases from V and 4 bases from J, leaving 22 bases between. CDR3 residues: CASSVFPRAGAGETQYF. Written as DNA, the CDR3 is TGTGCCAGCAGTGTATTTCCCCGGGCGGGGGCAGGAGAGACCCAGTACTTC.

This sequence joins TRBV10-3 and TRBJ1-5; 7 nucleotides match TRBD1. Losses at the gene ends were 9 bases for V and 2 bases for J; bases not matched to a gene: 13. Germline V gene lookup returns CDR1 ENHRY and CDR2 SYGVKD. There are 16 residues in the CDR3. The CDR3 DNA follows: TGTGCCATGAACCGGGGACAGCTTATTGGCAATCAGCCCCAGCATTTT. As protein: CAMNRGQLIGNQPQHF.

V gene TRBV28 combines with J gene TRBJ2-1; D unresolved. The CDR3 runs to 17 residues. Looked up from germline, CDR1 is MDHEN and CDR2 is SYDVKM. V was cut by 3 bases and J by 0 bases, with 15 bases left in between. The CDR3 here is CASSFKMSGSSYNEQFF. DNA of the CDR3: TGTGCCAGCAGTTTCAAGATGAGTGGAAGCTCCTACAATGAGCAGTTCTTC.

This clonotype is classed as medium-sized. This chain uses TRBV24-1 with TRBJ1-1; 7 bases map to TRBD1. This CDR3 comprises 14 residues. Trimming at V came to 2 bases and at J to 4 bases, leaving 3 bases not matched to a gene. Per the germline V gene, CDR1 is KGHDR and CDR2 is SFDVKD. The CDR3 DNA sequence: TGTGCCACCAGTGATTCAGGGGGGACCACTGAAGCTTTCTTT. Protein product: CATSDSGGTTEAFF.

This chain uses TRBV7-3 with TRBJ2-6; 7 positions match TRBD1. V shed 0 bases and J 0 bases; nucleotides not matched to a gene: 5. Germline CDR1 is SGHTA and CDR2 is FQGTGA. The CDR3 loop spans 18 amino acids. The CDR3 coding sequence is TGTGCCAGCAGCTTAACCGGGACAGCCTTCTCTGGGGCCAACGTCCTGACTTTC. Protein product: CASSLTGTAFSGANVLTF. Looking up the rest from reference TRBV7-3 and TRBJ2-6 gives the full variable domain: GAGVSQTPSNKVTEKGKYVELRCDPISGHTALYWYRQSLGQGPEFLIYFQGTGAADDSGLPNDRFFAVRPEGSVSTLKIQRTERGDSAVYLCASSLTGTAFSGANVLTFGAGSRLTVL.

V usage is TRBV2 and J usage is TRBJ1-5; D unresolved. Trimming pared 7 bases from V and 4 bases from J, leaving 11 bases between. Germline lookup yields CDR1 SNHLY and CDR2 FYNNEI. The CDR3 loop spans 13 amino acids. CDR3 nucleotides: TGTGCCAGCACGGAACCTCCGAATCAGCCCCAGCATTTT. Amino acids: CASTEPPNQPQHF.

The chain joins TRBV12-3 or TRBV12-4 to TRBJ2-3; no clear D gene. The CDR3 spans 13 residues. The V and J ends lost 0 bases and 0 bases respectively, with 1 base between them. CDR3 DNA: TGTGCCAGCAGTTTAGCGAGCACAGATACGCAGTATTTT. Translating gives CASSLASTDTQYF.

The chain employs TRBV2 and TRBJ1-5; D remains unclear. The CDR3 has 14 amino acids. The V gene lost 5 bases and the J gene lost 6 bases, with 14 bases spanning the gap. Germline assignment: CDR1 SNHLY and CDR2 FYNNEI. The CDR3 nucleotides read TGTGCCAGCAGTTCCGAGGGTCCCGGTCAGCCCCAGCATTTT. This codes for CASSSEGPGQPQHF.

V and J are TRBV21-1 and TRBJ2-5; the table's TRBD2 call for D was not verified on the DNA. TRBV21-1 is annotated as a pseudogene. The CDR3 extends over 17 amino acids. CDR3 sequence reads: CASSHSSSAGGKETQYF. The DNA for the CDR3 is TGTGCCAGCAGCCATTCCAGCTCGGCGGGAGGGAAAGAGACCCAGTACTTC.

This clonotype was found a few times. This chain joins TRBV2 and TRBJ1-1, with 7 nucleotides matching TRBD1. After removal of 10 bases from V and 5 bases from J, the junction contained 13 bases not matched to a gene. The CDR3 length is 14 residues. Looked up from germline, CDR1 is SNHLY and CDR2 is FYNNEI. CDR3 region: CATLRGPSQTEAFF. Written as DNA, the CDR3 is TGTGCCACCCTAAGGGGGCCCTCGCAGACTGAAGCTTTCTTT.

J is TRBJ1-1 and V is TRBV20-1; unclear D gene. Trimming stripped 3 bases from V and 5 bases from J, with 10 bases between. Germline loops: CDR1 DFQATT, CDR2 SNEGSKA (reference sequence). CDR3 length: 12 amino acids. DNA of the CDR3: TGCAGTGCTAGGGTTGGAAGTACTGAAGCTTTCTTT. Its protein product is CSARVGSTEAFF.

The chain recombines TRBV7-9 with TRBJ2-2, with D unresolved. Germline CDR1 reads SEHNR; CDR2 reads FQNEAQ (reference sequence). There are 11 residues in the CDR3. V gave up 3 bases and J gave up 6 bases, with 2 bases separating them. The CDR3 region has the DNA TGTGCCAGCAGCTTCCCCGGGGAGCTGTTTTTT. Protein sequence: CASSFPGELFF.

There are a few counts of this clonotype. This chain's CDR3 is CAISRTSGYQETQYF. The CDR3 DNA is TGTGCCATCAGTCGGACTAGCGGCTACCAAGAGACCCAGTACTTC. V is TRBV10-3 and J is TRBJ2-5; 10 positions agree with TRBD2. CDR1 is ENHRY and CDR2 is SYGVKD in the germline V gene. The CDR3 totals 15 residues. The ends lost 5 bases at V and 0 bases at J; junction bases unmatched: 3.

The rearrangement links TRBV19 to TRBJ1-5; D gene unclear. CDR3 length: 12 residues. Trimming took 9 bases from V and 9 from J, leaving 15 bases between them. Germline lookup yields CDR1 LNHDA and CDR2 SQIVND (reference sequence). CDR3 region: CASSQGSWPQHF. The CDR3 bases are TGTGCCAGCAGCCAAGGTTCTTGGCCCCAGCATTTT.

This sequence joins TRBV7-2 and TRBJ2-7, with a weak D call TRBD2 (6 bases). This CDR3 has 13 amino acids. V was shortened by 6 bases and J by 1 base, with 10 bases between the two germline ends. Germline assignment: CDR1 SGHTA and CDR2 FQGNSA. The CDR3 DNA reads as TGTGCCAGCAGGGGGACTCCTTCCTACGAGCAGTACTTC. It codes for CASRGTPSYEQYF.